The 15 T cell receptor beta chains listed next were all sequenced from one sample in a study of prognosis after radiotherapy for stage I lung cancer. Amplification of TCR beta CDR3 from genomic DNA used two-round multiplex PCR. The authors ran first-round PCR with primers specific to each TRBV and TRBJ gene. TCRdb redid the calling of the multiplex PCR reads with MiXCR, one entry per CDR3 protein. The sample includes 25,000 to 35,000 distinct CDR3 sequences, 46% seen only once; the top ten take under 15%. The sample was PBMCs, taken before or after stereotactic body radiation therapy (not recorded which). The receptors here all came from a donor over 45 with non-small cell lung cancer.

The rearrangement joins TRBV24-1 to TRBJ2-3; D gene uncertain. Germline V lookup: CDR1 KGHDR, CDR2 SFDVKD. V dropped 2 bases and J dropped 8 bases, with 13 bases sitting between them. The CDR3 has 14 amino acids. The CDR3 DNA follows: TGTGCCACCAGTGATTACGCGGTAGTAGCTACGCAGTATTTT. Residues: CATSDYAVVATQYF.

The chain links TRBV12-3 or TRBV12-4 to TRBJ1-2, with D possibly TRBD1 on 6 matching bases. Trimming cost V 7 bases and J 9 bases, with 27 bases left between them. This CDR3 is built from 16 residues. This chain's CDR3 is CASTLNLQGSNGCYTF. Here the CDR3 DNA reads TGTGCCAGCACCTTAAACCTACAGGGTAGTAACGGTTGCTACACCTTC.

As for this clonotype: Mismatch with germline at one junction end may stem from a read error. The CDR3 here is CASSWGQGRGNEKFF. DNA for the CDR3: TGTGCCAGCAGTTGGGGACAGGGAAGGGGGAATGAGAAGTTCTTC. The chain recombines TRBV27 with TRBJ2-1, with TRBD1 identical over 9 bases. The CDR3 length is 15 residues. CDR1 and CDR2 from the germline V gene are MNHEY and SMNVEV (reference sequence).

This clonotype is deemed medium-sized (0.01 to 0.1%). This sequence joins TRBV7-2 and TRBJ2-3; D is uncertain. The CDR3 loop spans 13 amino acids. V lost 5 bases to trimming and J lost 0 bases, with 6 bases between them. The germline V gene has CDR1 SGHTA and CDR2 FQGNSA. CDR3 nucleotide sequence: TGTGCCAGCAGCGGTCTAAGCACAGATACGCAGTATTTT. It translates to CASSGLSTDTQYF.

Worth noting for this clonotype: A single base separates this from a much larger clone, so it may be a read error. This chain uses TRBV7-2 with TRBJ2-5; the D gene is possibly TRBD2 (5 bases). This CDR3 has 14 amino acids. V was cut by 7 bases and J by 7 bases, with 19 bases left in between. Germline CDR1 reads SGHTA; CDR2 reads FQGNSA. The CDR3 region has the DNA TGTACCAGCACCCCGTCTTCTGCAAGCGGGACCCAGTACTTC. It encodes CTSTPSSASGTQYF.

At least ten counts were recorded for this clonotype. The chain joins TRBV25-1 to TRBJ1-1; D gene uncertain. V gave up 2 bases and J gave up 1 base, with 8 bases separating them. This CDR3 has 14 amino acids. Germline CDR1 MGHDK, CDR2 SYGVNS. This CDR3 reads CASSEDPRNTEAFF. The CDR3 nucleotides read TGTGCCAGCAGTGAAGACCCCCGGAACACTGAAGCTTTCTTT.

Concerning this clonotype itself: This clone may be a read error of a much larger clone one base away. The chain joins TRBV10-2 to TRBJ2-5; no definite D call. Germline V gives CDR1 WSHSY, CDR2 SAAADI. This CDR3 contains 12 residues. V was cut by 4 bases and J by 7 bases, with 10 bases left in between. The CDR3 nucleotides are TGCGCCAGCAGTGGGTCGTTGGGGACCCAGTACTTC. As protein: CASSGSLGTQYF.

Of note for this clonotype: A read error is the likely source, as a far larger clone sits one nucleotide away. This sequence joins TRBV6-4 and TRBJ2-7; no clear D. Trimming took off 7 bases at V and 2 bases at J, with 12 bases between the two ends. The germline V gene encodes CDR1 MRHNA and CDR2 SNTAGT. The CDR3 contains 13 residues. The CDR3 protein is CASIPAGPYEQYF. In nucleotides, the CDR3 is TGTGCCAGCATTCCGGCAGGACCCTACGAGCAGTACTTC.

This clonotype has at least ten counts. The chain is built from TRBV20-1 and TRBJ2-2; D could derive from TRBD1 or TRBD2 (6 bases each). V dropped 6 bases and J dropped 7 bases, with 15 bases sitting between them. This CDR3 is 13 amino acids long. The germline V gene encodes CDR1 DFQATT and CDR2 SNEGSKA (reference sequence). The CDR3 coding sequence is TGCAGTGCCCAATTAAAGGGGGGCGGGGAGCTGTTTTTT. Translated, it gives CSAQLKGGGELFF.

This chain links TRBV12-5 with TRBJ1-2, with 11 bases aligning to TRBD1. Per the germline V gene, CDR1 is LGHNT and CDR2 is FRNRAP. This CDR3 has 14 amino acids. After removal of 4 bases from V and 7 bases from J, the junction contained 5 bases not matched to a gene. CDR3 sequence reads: CASGSDRGQGGYTF. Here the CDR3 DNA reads TGTGCTAGTGGTTCGGACAGGGGGCAGGGTGGCTACACCTTC.

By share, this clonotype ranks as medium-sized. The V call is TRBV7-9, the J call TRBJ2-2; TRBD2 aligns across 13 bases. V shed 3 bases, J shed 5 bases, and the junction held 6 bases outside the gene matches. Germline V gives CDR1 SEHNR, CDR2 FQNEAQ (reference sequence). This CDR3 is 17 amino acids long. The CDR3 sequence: CASSFSGTSGTTGELFF. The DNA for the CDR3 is TGTGCCAGCAGCTTTTCTGGGACTAGCGGGACGACCGGGGAGCTGTTTTTT.

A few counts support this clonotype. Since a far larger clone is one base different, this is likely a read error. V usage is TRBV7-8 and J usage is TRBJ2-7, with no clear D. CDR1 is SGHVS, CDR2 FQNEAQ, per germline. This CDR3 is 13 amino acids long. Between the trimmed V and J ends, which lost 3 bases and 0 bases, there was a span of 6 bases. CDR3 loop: CASSFQISYEQYF. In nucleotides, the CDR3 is TGTGCCAGCAGCTTTCAGATCTCCTACGAGCAGTACTTC. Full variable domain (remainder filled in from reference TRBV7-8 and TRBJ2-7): GAGVSQSPRYKVAKRGQDVALRCDPISGHVSLFWYQQALGQGPEFLTYFQNEAQLDKSGLPSDRFFAERPEGSVSTLKIQRTQQEDSAVYLCASSFQISYEQYFGPGTRLTVT.

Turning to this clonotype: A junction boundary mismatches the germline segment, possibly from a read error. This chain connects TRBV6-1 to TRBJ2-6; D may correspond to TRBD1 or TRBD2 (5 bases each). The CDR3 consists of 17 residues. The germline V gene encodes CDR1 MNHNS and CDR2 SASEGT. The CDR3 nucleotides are TGTGCCAGCATGGGGGACGGAGATAGCTCTGGGGCCAACTTCCTGACTTTC. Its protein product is CASMGDGDSSGANFLTF.

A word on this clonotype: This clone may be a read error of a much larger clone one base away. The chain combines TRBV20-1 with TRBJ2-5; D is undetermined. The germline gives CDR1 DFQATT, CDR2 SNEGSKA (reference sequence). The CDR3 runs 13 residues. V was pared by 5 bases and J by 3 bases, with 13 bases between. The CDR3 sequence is CSAYSISKETQYF. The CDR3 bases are TGCAGTGCTTACAGCATTTCTAAAGAGACCCAGTACTTC.

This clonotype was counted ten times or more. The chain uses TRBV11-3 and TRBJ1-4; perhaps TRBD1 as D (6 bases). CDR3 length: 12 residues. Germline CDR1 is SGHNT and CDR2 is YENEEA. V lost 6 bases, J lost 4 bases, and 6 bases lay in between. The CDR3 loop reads CASRQGNEKLFF. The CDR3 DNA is TGTGCCAGCAGACAGGGTAATGAAAAACTGTTTTTT.